A single sample is the source of the 5 T cell receptor beta chains below, sequenced in a study of STAT5B mutations in CD4+ large granular lymphocyte leukemia. Clones were sequenced by immunoSEQ multiplex PCR, and TCRdb holds only the in-frame ones, with some missing. The sample yields more than 25,000 clones, roughly 80% seen once. Sequencing was done on a sample of CD4+ T cells from blood buffy coats. The receptor source for this set is a human donor in good health.

A note on this clone: An end of the junction differs from the germline gene, which may be a read error. The chain combines TRBV11-2 with TRBJ2-5; no clear D gene. The CDR3 is 11 amino acids. CDR1 and CDR2 from the germline V gene are SGHAT and FQNNGV. This chain's CDR3 is CASSLGESQYF. CDR3 coding DNA: TGTGCCAGCAGCTTAGGAGAGTCCCAGTACTTC.

The table lists this clone with a few counts. The chain uses TRBV10-3 and TRBJ2-7; a weak D match, TRBD1 (5 bases). The germline CDR1 and CDR2 sequences are ENHRY and SYGVKD. Trimming cost V 1 base and J 1 base, with 11 bases left between them. The CDR3 contains 15 residues. CDR3 residues: CAISEYTTVSYEQYF. The CDR3, as DNA: TGTGCCATCAGTGAGTACACGACAGTATCCTACGAGCAGTACTTC.

This clone was detected once. The CDR3 coding sequence is TGTGCCAGCAGCTTGGTTGGCCAAGAGACCCAGTACTTC. It specifies CASSLVGQETQYF. The V gene is TRBV5-4, the J gene TRBJ2-5; D unclear. The V end lost 0 bases, the J end lost 1 base, and 4 bases lay between the germline ends. Germline V gene sequence: CDR1 SGHNT, CDR2 YYREEE (reference sequence). The CDR3 consists of 13 residues.

The chain carries TRBV28 and TRBJ2-4; D tentatively reads TRBD1 or TRBD2 (6 bases each). Trimming took off 8 bases at V and 7 bases at J, with 15 bases between the two ends. CDR1 is MDHEN, CDR2 SYDVKM, per germline. The CDR3 spans 13 residues. The CDR3 loop is CASCREGGNIQYF. CDR3 in DNA: TGTGCCAGCTGTCGAGAAGGGGGGAACATTCAGTACTTC.

The gene calls are TRBV19 and TRBJ1-4, with 11 bases aligning to TRBD1. The CDR3 covers 15 residues. Losses at the gene ends were 6 bases for V and 7 bases for J; bases not matched to a gene: 7. The germline V gene encodes CDR1 LNHDA and CDR2 SQIVND (reference sequence). Here the CDR3 DNA reads TGTGCCAGTAGCGGTGGACAGGGGGCCGGTGAAAAACTGTTTTTT. Protein product: CASSGGQGAGEKLFF.